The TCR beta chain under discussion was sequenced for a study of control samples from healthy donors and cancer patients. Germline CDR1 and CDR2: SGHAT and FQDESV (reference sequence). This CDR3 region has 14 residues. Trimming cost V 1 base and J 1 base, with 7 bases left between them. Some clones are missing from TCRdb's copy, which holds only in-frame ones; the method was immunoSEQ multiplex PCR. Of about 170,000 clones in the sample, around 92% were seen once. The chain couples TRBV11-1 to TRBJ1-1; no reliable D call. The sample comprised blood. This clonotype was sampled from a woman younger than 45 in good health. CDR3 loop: CASSLVPGNTEAFF. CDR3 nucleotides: TGTGCCAGCAGCTTAGTTCCGGGGAACACTGAAGCTTTCTTT.